This record covers a single T cell receptor (beta chain). Trimming left V 1 base short and J 7 bases short, with 11 bases between. Germline V lookup: CDR1 LNHNV, CDR2 YYDKDF (reference sequence). This CDR3 comprises 13 residues. This record comes from a study of shared clonotypes between healthy human individuals. The method was immunoSEQ multiplex PCR; TCRdb's version includes in-frame clones alone and lacks a portion of them. This repertoire shows roughly 490,000 clones, 70% to 80% found once; its top ten account for over 10%. The material sequenced was PBMCs. The sequence was collected from a middle-aged woman in good health. Some clones in this sample may be carry-over from other donors' samples. V and J are TRBV15 and TRBJ2-7; a weak D match, TRBD1 (6 bases). CDR3 DNA sequence: TGTGCCACCAGCAGAGCAGCAGGGGTTGAGCAGTACTTC. Translating it yields CATSRAAGVEQYF. The full variable domain, its missing parts supplied by reference TRBV15 and TRBJ2-7, is DAMVIQNPRYQVTQFGKPVTLSCSQTLNHNVMYWYQQKSSQAPKLLFHYYDKDFNNEADTPDNFQSRRPNTSFCFLDIRSPGLGDTAMYLCATSRAAGVEQYFGPGTRLTVT.